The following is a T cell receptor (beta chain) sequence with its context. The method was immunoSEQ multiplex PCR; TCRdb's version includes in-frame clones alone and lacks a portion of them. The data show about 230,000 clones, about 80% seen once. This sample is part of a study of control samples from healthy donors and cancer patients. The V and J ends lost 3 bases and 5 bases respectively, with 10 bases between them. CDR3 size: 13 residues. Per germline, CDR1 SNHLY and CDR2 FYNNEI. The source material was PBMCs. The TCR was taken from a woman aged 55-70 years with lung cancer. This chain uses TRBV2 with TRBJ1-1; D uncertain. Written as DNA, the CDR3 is TGTGCCAGCAGTGAGAACGGAGGGACTGAAGCTTTCTTT. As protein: CASSENGGTEAFF.